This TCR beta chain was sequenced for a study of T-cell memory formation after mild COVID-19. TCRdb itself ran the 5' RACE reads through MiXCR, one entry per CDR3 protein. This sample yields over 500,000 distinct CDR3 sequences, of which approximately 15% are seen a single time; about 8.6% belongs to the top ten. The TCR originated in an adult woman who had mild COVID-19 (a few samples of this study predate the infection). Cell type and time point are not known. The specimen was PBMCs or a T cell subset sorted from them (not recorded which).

CDR3 bases: TGTGCCAGTAGTATATCGGGGACTAGCGGGAATGATGAGCAGTTCTTC. Translating it yields CASSISGTSGNDEQFF. The genes are TRBV19 and TRBJ2-1; TRBD2 agrees at 13 bases. This CDR3 is built from 16 residues. V lost 2 bases and J lost 8; bases outside the gene matches: 6. CDR1 is LNHDA, CDR2 SQIVND, per germline (reference sequence).